The 8 T cell receptor beta chains given below trace back to one sample, sequenced in a study of neurological immune-mediated disorders. In TCRdb, the 5' RACE reads were re-called with MiXCR into one record per CDR3 protein. Found here are roughly 66,000 distinct CDR3 sequences, 4.8% of them singletons; the top ten hold 2% to 2.5%. Sequenced material: PBMCs. These receptor sequences come from a woman in her 70s with multiple sclerosis.

With regard to this clonotype: A read error may be the cause here, since a much bigger clone is one base away. The chain employs TRBV20-1 and TRBJ2-3; TRBD2 is a possible D gene (6 bases). The CDR3 spans 15 residues. Trimming cost V 3 bases and J 3 bases, with 16 bases left between them. The germline CDR1 and CDR2 sequences are DFQATT and SNEGSKA (reference sequence). The CDR3 protein is CSASHRDSKTDTQYF. The CDR3 DNA sequence: TGCAGTGCTAGTCACCGGGACTCCAAGACAGATACGCAGTATTTT.

This clonotype was counted only a few times. This clone may be a read error of a much larger clone one base away. The chain combines TRBV7-9 with TRBJ1-2, with no clear D. Germline V CDR1 and CDR2: SEHNR, FQNEAQ (reference sequence). The CDR3 spans 12 residues. This CDR3 reads CDSSLPIYGYTF. CDR3 coding DNA: TGTGACAGCAGCTTACCCATATATGGCTACACCTTC. The entire variable domain, with the rest obtained from reference TRBV7-9 and TRBJ1-2, is as follows: DTGVSQNPRHKITKRGQNVTFRCDPISEHNRLYWYRQTLGQGPEFLTYFQNEAQLEKSRLLSDRFSAERPKGSFSTLEIQRTEQGDSAMYLCDSSLPIYGYTFGSGTRLTVV.

The sample holds a few counts of this clonotype. The J gene is TRBJ1-1, the V gene TRBV20-1, with a weak D call TRBD1 (6 bases). Germline loops: CDR1 DFQATT, CDR2 SNEGSKA (reference sequence). With 3 bases removed from V and 7 bases from J, the gap between germline ends came to 24 bases. CDR3 length equals 16 residues. In DNA, the CDR3 is TGCAGTGCTAGGAGGACCAGGGGCGGGCTCAACGATGAAGCTTTCTTT. Protein: CSARRTRGGLNDEAFF.

The rearrangement links TRBV5-6 to TRBJ2-3; 9 nucleotides agree with TRBD1. The CDR3 loop spans 16 amino acids. J was trimmed by 1 base and V by 4 bases; bases with no gene match: 7. CDR1 SGHDT and CDR2 YYEEEE come from the germline V gene. This CDR3 reads CASSDRQGEGTDTQYF. CDR3 nucleotide sequence: TGTGCCAGCAGCGATCGACAGGGGGAAGGCACAGATACGCAGTATTTT.

V usage is TRBV18 and J usage is TRBJ1-4; unclear D gene. Germline lookup yields CDR1 KGHSH and CDR2 LQKENI. The ends were cut back, 5 bases at V and 0 bases at J, with 4 bases in the middle. This CDR3 contains 13 residues. The DNA for the CDR3 is TGTGCCAGCTCAGGATCAACTAATGAAAAACTGTTTTTT. Residues: CASSGSTNEKLFF.

This clonotype was found many times. V is TRBV20-1 and J is TRBJ1-1; D uncertain. The CDR3 has 15 amino acids. Trimming removed 1 base at V and 1 base at J, with 13 bases between. The germline V gene has CDR1 DFQATT and CDR2 SNEGSKA (reference sequence). The CDR3 DNA reads TGCAGTGCTAGAGTGATGAGCTCCGGGAACACTGAAGCTTTCTTT. Encoded protein: CSARVMSSGNTEAFF.

This clonotype has more than one count but fewer than ten. V and J are TRBV3-1 and TRBJ2-2; D gene ambiguous. The germline V gene has CDR1 LGHDT and CDR2 YNNKEL (reference sequence). The germline V and J ends were trimmed by 1 base and 1 base, with 7 bases remaining between them. The CDR3 has 15 amino acids. The CDR3, as DNA: TGTGCCAGCAGCCAAGTGGGCCAGAACACCGGGGAGCTGTTTTTT. Residues: CASSQVGQNTGELFF.

This clonotype occurred many times. The chain recombines TRBV7-2 with TRBJ2-3; D is unresolved. The CDR3 runs to 15 residues. Trimming removed 4 bases at V and 0 bases at J, with 11 bases between. Per the germline V gene, CDR1 is SGHTA and CDR2 is FQGNSA. The CDR3 region is CASSSSSTSTDTQYF. The CDR3, as DNA: TGTGCCAGCAGCTCCAGCAGTACTAGCACAGATACGCAGTATTTT.